This TCR beta chain was sequenced for a study of blood T cell repertoires in COVID-19. Study at large: The analysed material was cDNA or gDNA that came from T cells, B-cell-depleted T cells, or PBMCs.

Profiled with immunoSEQ multiplex PCR; TCRdb holds only in-frame clones, not every one. The sample includes around 230,000 clones, roughly 80% seen only once; the top ten take 7.9%. The CDR3 consists of 13 residues. The germline V and J ends were trimmed by 3 bases and 6 bases, with 12 bases remaining between them. The receptor's source is a woman over 75 with acute or convalescent COVID-19. The sequencing sample was made of peripheral blood. The chain is built from TRBV12-3 or TRBV12-4 and TRBJ2-7; D call uncertain. The CDR3 spells CASSFLNSGEQYF. DNA of the CDR3: TGTGCCAGCAGTTTCCTTAACAGTGGCGAGCAGTACTTC.